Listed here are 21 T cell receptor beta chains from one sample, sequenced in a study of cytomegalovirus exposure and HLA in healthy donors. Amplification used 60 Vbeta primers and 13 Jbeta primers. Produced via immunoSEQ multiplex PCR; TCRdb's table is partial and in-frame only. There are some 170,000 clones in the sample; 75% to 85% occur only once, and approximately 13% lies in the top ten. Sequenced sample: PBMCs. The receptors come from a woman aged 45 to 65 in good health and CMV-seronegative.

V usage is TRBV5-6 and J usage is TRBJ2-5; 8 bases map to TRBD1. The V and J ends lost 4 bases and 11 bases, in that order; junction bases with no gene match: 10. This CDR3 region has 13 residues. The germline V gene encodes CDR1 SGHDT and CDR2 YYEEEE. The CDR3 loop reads CASSPGQGREQYF. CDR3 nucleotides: TGTGCCAGCAGCCCAGGACAGGGCAGGGAGCAGTACTTC.

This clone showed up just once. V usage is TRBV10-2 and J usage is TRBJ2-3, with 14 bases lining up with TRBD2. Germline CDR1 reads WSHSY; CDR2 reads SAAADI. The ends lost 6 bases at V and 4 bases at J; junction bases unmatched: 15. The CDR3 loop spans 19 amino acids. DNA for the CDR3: TGCGCCAGCAGCCCTTCTCGGACTAGCGGGAGGTCCAAGGCAGATACGCAGTATTTT. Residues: CASSPSRTSGRSKADTQYF.

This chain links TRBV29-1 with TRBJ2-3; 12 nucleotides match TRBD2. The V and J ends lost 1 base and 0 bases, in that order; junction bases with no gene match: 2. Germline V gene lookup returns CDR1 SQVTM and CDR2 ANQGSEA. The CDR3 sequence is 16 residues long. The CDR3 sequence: CSVEGTSGTSTDTQYF. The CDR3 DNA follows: TGCAGCGTTGAAGGGACTAGCGGGACAAGCACAGATACGCAGTATTTT.

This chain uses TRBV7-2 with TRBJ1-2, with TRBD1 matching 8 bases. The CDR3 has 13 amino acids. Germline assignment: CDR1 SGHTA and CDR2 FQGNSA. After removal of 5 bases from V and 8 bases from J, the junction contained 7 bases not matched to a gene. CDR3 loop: CASSPQGARGYTF. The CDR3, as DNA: TGTGCCAGCAGCCCCCAGGGGGCGCGGGGCTACACCTTC.

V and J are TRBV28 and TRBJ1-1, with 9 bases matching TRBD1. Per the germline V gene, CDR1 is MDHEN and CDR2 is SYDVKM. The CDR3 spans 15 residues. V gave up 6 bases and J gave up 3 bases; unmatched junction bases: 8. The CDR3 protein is CASSKPGQGDTEAFF. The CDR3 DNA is TGTGCCAGCAGCAAACCGGGACAGGGTGACACTGAAGCTTTCTTT.

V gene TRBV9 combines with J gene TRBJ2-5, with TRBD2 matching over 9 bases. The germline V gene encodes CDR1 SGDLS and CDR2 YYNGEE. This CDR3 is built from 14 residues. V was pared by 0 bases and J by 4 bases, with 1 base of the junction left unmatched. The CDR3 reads CASSVVSGGETQYF. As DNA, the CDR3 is TGTGCCAGCAGCGTAGTTAGCGGGGGAGAGACCCAGTACTTC. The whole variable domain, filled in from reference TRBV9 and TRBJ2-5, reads DSGVTQTPKHLITATGQRVTLRCSPRSGDLSVYWYQQSLDQGLQFLIQYYNGEERAKGNILERFSAQQFPDLHSELNLSSLELGDSALYFCASSVVSGGETQYFGPGTRLLVL.

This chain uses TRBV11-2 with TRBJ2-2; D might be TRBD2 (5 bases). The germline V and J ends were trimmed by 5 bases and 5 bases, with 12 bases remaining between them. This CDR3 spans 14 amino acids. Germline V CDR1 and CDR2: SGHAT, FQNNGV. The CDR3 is CASSPTRGTGELFF. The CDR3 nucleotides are TGTGCCAGCAGCCCGACGAGAGGGACCGGGGAGCTGTTTTTT.

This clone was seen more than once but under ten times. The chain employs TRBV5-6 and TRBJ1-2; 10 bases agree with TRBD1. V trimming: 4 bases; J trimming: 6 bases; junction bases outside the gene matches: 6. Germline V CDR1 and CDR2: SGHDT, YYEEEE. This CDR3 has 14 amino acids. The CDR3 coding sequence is TGTGCCAGCAGCCACGGACAGGGGGACAATGGCTACACCTTC. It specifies CASSHGQGDNGYTF.

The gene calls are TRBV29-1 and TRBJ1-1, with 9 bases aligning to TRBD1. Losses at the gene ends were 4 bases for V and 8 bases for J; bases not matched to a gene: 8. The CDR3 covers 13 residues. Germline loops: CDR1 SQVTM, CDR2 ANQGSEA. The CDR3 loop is CSVGTTGGSEAFF. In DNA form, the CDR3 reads TGCAGCGTTGGAACGACAGGGGGAAGCGAAGCTTTCTTT.

Here the CDR3 DNA reads TGTGCCAGCAGCGTAAATGGCGGGAGTGGGGAGACCCAGTACTTC. It is translated as CASSVNGGSGETQYF. The chain uses TRBV9 and TRBJ2-5; TRBD2 aligns across 7 bases. CDR1 is SGDLS, CDR2 YYNGEE, per germline. After removal of 1 base from V and 5 bases from J, the junction contained 8 bases not matched to a gene. The CDR3 has 15 residues.

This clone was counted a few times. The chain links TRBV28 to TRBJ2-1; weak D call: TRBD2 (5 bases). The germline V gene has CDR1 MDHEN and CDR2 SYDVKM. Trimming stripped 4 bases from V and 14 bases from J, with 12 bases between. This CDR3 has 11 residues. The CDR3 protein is CASSSRDYEFF. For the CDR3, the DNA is TGTGCCAGCAGTTCCCGCGACTACGAGTTCTTC.

Here the CDR3 reads CASSIDRKDTGELFF. In DNA form, the CDR3 reads TGTGCCAGTAGTATAGACAGGAAAGACACCGGGGAGCTGTTTTTT. V is TRBV19 and J is TRBJ2-2; D is uncertain. V lost 0 bases, J lost 3 bases, and 8 bases lay in between. CDR3 length equals 15 residues. Germline CDR1 and CDR2: LNHDA and SQIVND (reference sequence).

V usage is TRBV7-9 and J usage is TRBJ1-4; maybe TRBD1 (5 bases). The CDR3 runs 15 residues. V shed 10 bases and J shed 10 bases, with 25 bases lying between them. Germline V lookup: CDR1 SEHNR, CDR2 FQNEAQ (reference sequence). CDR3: CAIANRRESYGKLFF. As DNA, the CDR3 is TGTGCCATCGCAAACCGCAGGGAATCTTACGGAAAACTGTTTTTT.

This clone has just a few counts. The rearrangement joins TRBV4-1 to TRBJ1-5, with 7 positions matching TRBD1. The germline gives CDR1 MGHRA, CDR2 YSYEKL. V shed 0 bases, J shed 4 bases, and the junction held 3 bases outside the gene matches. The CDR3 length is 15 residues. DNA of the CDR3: TGCGCCAGCAGCCAAGAACAGGGGTGGAATCAGCCCCAGCATTTT. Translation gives CASSQEQGWNQPQHF.

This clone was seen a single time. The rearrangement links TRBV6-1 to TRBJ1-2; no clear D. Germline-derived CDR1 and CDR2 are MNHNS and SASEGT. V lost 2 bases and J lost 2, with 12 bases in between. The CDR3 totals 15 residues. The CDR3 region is CASSEIVRLNYGYTF. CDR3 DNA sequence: TGTGCCAGCAGTGAAATCGTGAGGTTAAACTATGGCTACACCTTC.

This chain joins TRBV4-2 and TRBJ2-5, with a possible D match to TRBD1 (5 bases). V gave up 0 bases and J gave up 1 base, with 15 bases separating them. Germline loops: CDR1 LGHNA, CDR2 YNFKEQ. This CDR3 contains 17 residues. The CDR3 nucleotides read TGTGCCAGCAGCCAAGATAAAGAGATAGGGGCCCAAGAGACCCAGTACTTC. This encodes CASSQDKEIGAQETQYF.

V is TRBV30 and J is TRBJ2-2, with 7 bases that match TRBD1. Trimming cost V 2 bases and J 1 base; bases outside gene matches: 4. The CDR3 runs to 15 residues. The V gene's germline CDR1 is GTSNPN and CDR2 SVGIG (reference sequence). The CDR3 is CAWSTGTENTGELFF. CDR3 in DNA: TGTGCCTGGAGTACCGGGACAGAGAACACCGGGGAGCTGTTTTTT.

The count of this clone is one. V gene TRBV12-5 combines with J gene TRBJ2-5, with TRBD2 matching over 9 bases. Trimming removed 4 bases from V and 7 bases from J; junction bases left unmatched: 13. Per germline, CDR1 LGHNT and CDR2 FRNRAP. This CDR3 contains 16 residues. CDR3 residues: CASGSPGGGVTGTQYF. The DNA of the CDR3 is TGTGCTAGTGGTTCCCCAGGCGGGGGGGTAACGGGGACCCAGTACTTC.

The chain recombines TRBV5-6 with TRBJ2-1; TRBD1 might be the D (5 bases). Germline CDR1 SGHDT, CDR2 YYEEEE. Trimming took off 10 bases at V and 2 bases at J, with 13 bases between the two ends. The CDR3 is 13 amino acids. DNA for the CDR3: TGTGCCTTCGGCACAGGTCCCTACAATGAGCAGTTCTTC. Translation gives CAFGTGPYNEQFF.

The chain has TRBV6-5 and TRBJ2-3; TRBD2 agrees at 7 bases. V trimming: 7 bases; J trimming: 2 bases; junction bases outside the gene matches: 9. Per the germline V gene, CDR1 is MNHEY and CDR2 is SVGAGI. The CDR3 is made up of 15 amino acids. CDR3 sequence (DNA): TGTGCCAGCAAAGAGGCTAGCGGTTACACAGATACGCAGTATTTT. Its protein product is CASKEASGYTDTQYF.

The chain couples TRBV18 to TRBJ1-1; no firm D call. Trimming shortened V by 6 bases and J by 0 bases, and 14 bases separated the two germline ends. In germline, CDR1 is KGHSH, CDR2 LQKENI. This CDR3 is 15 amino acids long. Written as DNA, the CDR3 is TGTGCCAGCTCCCGGGGAACAGAGCTGAACACTGAAGCTTTCTTT. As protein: CASSRGTELNTEAFF.